The count of the clone carrying this T cell receptor (beta chain) is one. These data are taken from a study of blood T cell repertoires in COVID-19. Individuals drawn from approximately 26 US areas were about 18 to 89 years old. Each participant's cohort was designated according to participant-reported clinical history. Cohort 3 recovered donors had two negative PCRs, clearance, or symptom resolution. CDR1 KGHSH and CDR2 LQKENI come from the germline V gene. Unmatched junction bases numbered 8, after V lost 6 bases and J lost 5 bases. This CDR3 spans 14 amino acids. This table comes from immunoSEQ multiplex PCR, and its TCRdb copy is limited to in-frame clones, with some not included. There are approximately 300,000 clones in the sample; 86% occur only once, and under 3% lies in the top ten.

The sequencing input was PBMCs or T cells enriched from blood (not recorded which). The chain is built from TRBV18 and TRBJ1-1, with 8 bases lining up with TRBD1. This clonotype was obtained from a woman under 30 who had recovered from COVID-19. The CDR3 spells CASSLDRGGTEAFF. In nucleotides, the CDR3 is TGTGCCAGCTCGTTAGACAGGGGTGGGACTGAAGCTTTCTTT.